This TCR beta chain was documented in a study of tumor and adjacent non-tumor tissue in lung cancer. Points from the study as a whole: Compared with tumor, normal lung showed significantly lower TCR diversity. Patients with more diverse tumor TCRs had worse survival.

The library came from three nested PCR rounds adapted from ARM-PCR protocols. From the multiplex PCR reads, TCRdb called clonotypes with MiXCR, one entry per CDR3 protein. Of 100,000 to 150,000 distinct CDR3 sequences listed, around three fifths are singletons. Concerning this clonotype: Its antigen is unidentified. The junction does not match germline at one end; this may be a read error.

RNA was extracted from bulk tissue without any cell sorting. Donors were chemotherapy-naive, newly diagnosed lung cancer surgical patients in China, August–November 2014. The CDR3 spans 14 residues. The germline CDR1 and CDR2 sequences are SGHNT and YYREEE (reference sequence). The genes are TRBV5-4 and TRBJ2-7, with TRBD1 as a possible D gene (6 bases). This clonotype was sampled from a man aged 30 to 45 with non-small cell lung cancer. The sample was lung tumor tissue. In DNA, the CDR3 is TGTGCCAGCAACTTGAGGGGGATGGCCTACGAGCAGTACTTC. Translating it yields CASNLRGMAYEQYF.